One and the same sample provided the 27 T cell receptor beta chains below, sequenced in a study of T-cell reconstitution after alpha-beta-depleted transplantation in children. It was with unique molecular identifiers that the TCRbeta library was prepared. TCRdb re-analysed the PCR reads in MiXCR, keeping a single row per CDR3 protein. The sample holds approximately 980,000 distinct CDR3 sequences, roughly 29% seen once. Sequenced material: PBMCs, mostly from graft donor cells, taken 360 days after TCRalphabeta/CD19-depleted stem cell transplant. These receptors all stem from a boy under two years old who had a stem cell transplant for SCID, so the T cells may come from the graft donor.

This clonotype has more than one count but fewer than ten. The chain joins TRBV12-3 or TRBV12-4 to TRBJ2-1; D unresolved. The CDR3 runs 12 residues. V shed 5 bases and J shed 10 bases, with 12 bases lying between them. DNA of the CDR3: TGTGCCAGCAGTGGGTACAACGGAGAGCAGTTCTTC. Translating gives CASSGYNGEQFF.

The CDR3 sequence: CASPRQGRSKNIQYF. Here the CDR3 DNA reads TGTGCCAGCCCCCGACAGGGGAGGTCCAAAAACATTCAGTACTTC. The chain couples TRBV5-6 to TRBJ2-4; the match to TRBD1 covers 8 bases. This CDR3 has 15 residues. The V segment lost 7 bases and the J segment 2 bases; nucleotides outside the gene matches: 8. Germline lookup yields CDR1 SGHDT and CDR2 YYEEEE.

This rearrangement joins TRBV5-1 to TRBJ2-3, with 12 bases matching TRBD2. V trimming: 5 bases; J trimming: 3 bases; junction bases outside the gene matches: 10. This CDR3 is 17 amino acids long. Germline loops: CDR1 SGHRS, CDR2 YFSETQ. CDR3 residues: CASRRTSGALGTDTQYF. CDR3 DNA: TGCGCCAGCAGGAGGACTAGCGGGGCTTTGGGAACAGATACGCAGTATTTT. Filled out from reference TRBV5-1 and TRBJ2-3, the complete variable domain reads KAGVTQTPRYLIKTRGQQVTLSCSPISGHRSVSWYQQTPGQGLQFLFEYFSETQRNKGNFPGRFSGRQFSNSRSEMNVSTLELGDSALYLCASRRTSGALGTDTQYFGPGTRLTVL.

A few counts support this clonotype. This sequence joins TRBV20-1 and TRBJ2-3; 8 bases line up with TRBD2. CDR3 size: 15 residues. From germline, CDR1 is DFQATT and CDR2 SNEGSKA (reference sequence). The V and J ends lost 4 bases and 0 bases, in that order; junction bases with no gene match: 6. The CDR3, as DNA: TGCAGTGCTATTGCAGCGGGGGCTAGCACAGATACGCAGTATTTT. Its translation is CSAIAAGASTDTQYF.

The gene calls are TRBV2 and TRBJ2-7; 7 positions match TRBD1. Germline V gives CDR1 SNHLY, CDR2 FYNNEI. The V segment lost 6 bases and the J segment 6 bases; nucleotides outside the gene matches: 11. This CDR3 spans 14 amino acids. For the CDR3, the DNA is TGTGCCAGCAGAGGGACAGAAGTTCAAGGCGAGCAGTACTTC. Encoded protein: CASRGTEVQGEQYF.

The chain links TRBV10-3 to TRBJ2-3, with 8 nucleotides matching TRBD1. V gave up 4 bases and J gave up 9 bases; unmatched junction bases: 15. This CDR3 is 16 amino acids long. The V gene's germline CDR1 is ENHRY and CDR2 SYGVKD. This chain's CDR3 is CAISGVGTGALGTQYF. The CDR3 region has the DNA TGTGCCATCAGTGGGGTGGGGACAGGAGCGTTGGGAACGCAGTATTTT.

A few counts support this clonotype. The chain combines TRBV10-3 with TRBJ2-3; the D call may be TRBD1 or TRBD2 (5 bases each). Germline-derived CDR1 and CDR2 are ENHRY and SYGVKD. Trimming took off 6 bases at V and 2 bases at J, with 12 bases between the two ends. The CDR3 contains 14 residues. The CDR3 region is CAIRPGRDTDTQYF. Written as DNA, the CDR3 is TGTGCCATCAGGCCGGGACGTGACACAGATACGCAGTATTTT.

The chain has TRBV20-1 and TRBJ2-3; 7 bases are a match to TRBD2. The V segment lost 2 bases and the J segment 0 bases; nucleotides outside the gene matches: 5. Germline CDR1 reads DFQATT; CDR2 reads SNEGSKA (reference sequence). This CDR3 spans 15 amino acids. The CDR3: CSARKLATSTDTQYF. In DNA form, the CDR3 reads TGCAGTGCTAGAAAACTAGCGACTAGCACAGATACGCAGTATTTT.

For the CDR3, the DNA is TGTGCCAGCAGCCAGATTTCGAGCCTTCCCTACGAGCAGTACTTC. The encoded protein is CASSQISSLPYEQYF. This chain connects TRBV3-1 to TRBJ2-7; D uncertain. This CDR3 is 15 amino acids long. Between the trimmed V and J ends, which lost 3 bases and 2 bases, there was a span of 14 bases. CDR1 and CDR2 (germline): LGHDT, YNNKEL (reference sequence).

The sample holds one count of this clonotype. Since a much larger clone is just one base distant, this may be a read error. The chain recombines TRBV20-1 with TRBJ2-3; no clear D. The J call may be wrong; the DNA end is better matched by TRBJ1-5. CDR1 is DFQATT and CDR2 is SNEGSKA in the germline V gene (reference sequence). This CDR3 is 12 amino acids long. CDR3 sequence reads: CSASRSTDTQHF. As DNA, the CDR3 is TGCAGTGCTAGTCGCAGCACAGATACGCAGCATTTT.

The chain combines TRBV4-2 with TRBJ2-5; TRBD1 might be the D (5 bases). The germline V gene encodes CDR1 LGHNA and CDR2 YNFKEQ. This CDR3 has 16 residues. The V and J ends lost 3 bases and 0 bases respectively, with 14 bases between them. The CDR3 loop reads CASSQTATPYQETQYF. For the CDR3, the DNA is TGTGCCAGCAGCCAGACAGCAACACCGTACCAAGAGACCCAGTACTTC.

This clonotype was counted between two and nine times. The rearrangement uses TRBV29-1 and TRBJ1-4; D uncertain. V lost 6 bases to trimming and J lost 8 bases, with 13 bases between them. This CDR3 is built from 12 residues. Germline V gene lookup returns CDR1 SQVTM and CDR2 ANQGSEA. The DNA for the CDR3 is TGCAGCGTACGATCGAGTAGGGAAAAACTGTTTTTT. It yields the protein CSVRSSREKLFF.

This clonotype appeared once. This chain connects TRBV7-2 to TRBJ1-1, with TRBD1 as a possible D gene (5 bases). The CDR3 has 15 amino acids. The V gene's germline CDR1 is SGHTA and CDR2 FQGNSA. With 4 bases removed from V and 6 bases from J, the gap between germline ends came to 18 bases. CDR3 nucleotide sequence: TGTGCCAGCAGCTCGCGGGGCCTCAAAGGGGCTGAAGCTTTCTTT. Encoded protein: CASSSRGLKGAEAFF.

This clonotype turned up a few times. The chain carries TRBV27 and TRBJ2-1, with 8 nucleotides matching TRBD1. The germline CDR1 and CDR2 sequences are MNHEY and SMNVEV (reference sequence). Trimming cost V 5 bases and J 0 bases; bases outside gene matches: 9. This CDR3 is built from 17 residues. CDR3: CASSPGQGPSSYNEQFF. As DNA, the CDR3 is TGTGCCAGCAGTCCCGGACAGGGCCCATCCTCCTACAATGAGCAGTTCTTC.

J is TRBJ2-1 and V is TRBV3-1; 9 nucleotides agree with TRBD2. This CDR3 is built from 14 residues. Germline V gives CDR1 LGHDT, CDR2 YNNKEL (reference sequence). V shed 5 bases, J shed 12 bases, and the junction held 11 bases outside the gene matches. CDR3 loop: CASSTGTSLQGQFF. The CDR3 coding sequence is TGTGCCAGCAGCACCGGGACTAGCCTGCAGGGGCAGTTCTTC.

V gene TRBV5-1 combines with J gene TRBJ1-1; 10 bases align to TRBD1. The V segment lost 4 bases and the J segment 1 base; nucleotides outside the gene matches: 7. The germline V gene has CDR1 SGHRS and CDR2 YFSETQ. The CDR3 runs 16 residues. CDR3 sequence (DNA): TGCGCCAGCAGCCCTGACAGGGGGCGATGGAACACTGAAGCTTTCTTT. It is translated as CASSPDRGRWNTEAFF.

Only a few counts were recorded for this clonotype. The V call is TRBV28, the J call TRBJ1-6; D not resolved. CDR3 length: 12 amino acids. CDR1 and CDR2 (germline): MDHEN, SYDVKM. Trimming stripped 3 bases from V and 8 bases from J, with 5 bases between. The CDR3 DNA sequence: TGTGCCAGCAGTTTTTCAGATTCACCCCTCCACTTT. Its translation is CASSFSDSPLHF.

The chain carries TRBV29-1 and TRBJ1-1; TRBD1 agrees at 8 bases. CDR1 is SQVTM, CDR2 ANQGSEA, per germline. This CDR3 is built from 14 residues. V gave up 5 bases and J gave up 1 base; unmatched junction bases: 6. The CDR3 reads CSVRFGQGNTEAFF. The CDR3 nucleotides are TGCAGCGTTCGATTCGGACAGGGGAACACTGAAGCTTTCTTT.

The rearrangement joins TRBV20-1 to TRBJ1-5; D is unclear. The germline V gene encodes CDR1 DFQATT and CDR2 SNEGSKA (reference sequence). The CDR3 has 12 residues. V was shortened by 6 bases and J by 6 bases, with 12 bases between the two germline ends. CDR3 sequence reads: CSAGPMGQPQHF. Here the CDR3 DNA reads TGCAGTGCCGGGCCCATGGGTCAGCCCCAGCATTTT.

The V call is TRBV5-1, the J call TRBJ1-1, with a possible D match to TRBD1 (5 bases). This CDR3 region has 14 residues. The V end lost 5 bases, the J end lost 1 base, and 12 bases lay between the germline ends. CDR1 is SGHRS, CDR2 YFSETQ, per germline. CDR3 residues: CASRLDSPNTEAFF. In DNA, the CDR3 is TGCGCCAGCAGACTAGACAGTCCGAACACTGAAGCTTTCTTT.

This clonotype was found many times. The CDR3 sequence is CAISELGPNSYNEQFF. Written as DNA, the CDR3 is TGTGCCATCAGTGAGCTGGGACCCAACTCCTACAATGAGCAGTTCTTC. The rearrangement uses TRBV10-3 and TRBJ2-1; TRBD1 or TRBD2 may be the D gene (5 bases each). Trimming stripped 2 bases from V and 0 bases from J, with 11 bases between. The CDR3 runs to 16 residues. Germline lookup yields CDR1 ENHRY and CDR2 SYGVKD.

Ten or more counts support this clonotype. The V and J genes are TRBV9 and TRBJ1-5, with D perhaps matching TRBD1 (6 bases). V dropped 1 base and J dropped 1 base, with 9 bases sitting between them. Per the germline V gene, CDR1 is SGDLS and CDR2 is YYNGEE. The CDR3 covers 15 residues. The CDR3 loop is CASSVRGGSNQPQHF. In DNA, the CDR3 is TGTGCCAGCAGCGTAAGGGGGGGGAGCAATCAGCCCCAGCATTTT.

In DNA, the CDR3 is TGCGCCAGCAGCCACGCCCGGGTAGGCCCGTTTGAGACCCAGTACTTC. It yields the protein CASSHARVGPFETQYF. The chain is built from TRBV5-1 and TRBJ2-5; no firm D call. CDR3 length: 16 residues. Trimming left V 4 bases short and J 5 bases short, with 21 bases between. CDR1 and CDR2 from the germline V gene are SGHRS and YFSETQ.

V usage is TRBV12-3 or TRBV12-4 and J usage is TRBJ2-3; D perhaps matches TRBD1 (6 bases). There are 16 residues in the CDR3. V was clipped by 3 bases and J by 2 bases, with 15 bases between them. CDR3 residues: CASSFRGGDLTDTQYF. The CDR3 coding sequence is TGTGCCAGCAGTTTCAGGGGTGGGGACCTCACAGATACGCAGTATTTT.

V gene TRBV7-9 combines with J gene TRBJ2-7, with TRBD1 as a possible D gene (6 bases). The CDR3 totals 14 residues. Germline lookup yields CDR1 SEHNR and CDR2 FQNEAQ (reference sequence). V was pared by 6 bases and J by 2 bases, with 14 bases between. In DNA, the CDR3 is TGTGCCAGCAGTCGGCAGGGGCAGGCCTACGAGCAGTACTTC. Translation: CASSRQGQAYEQYF.

Only a few counts were recorded for this clonotype. CDR3 sequence: CASSYGQGLYEQYF. In DNA form, the CDR3 reads TGTGCCAGCAGTTACGGACAGGGTCTCTACGAGCAGTACTTC. The chain joins TRBV6-5 to TRBJ2-7; 8 bases match TRBD1. From germline, CDR1 is MNHEY and CDR2 SVGAGI. J was trimmed by 3 bases and V by 2 bases; bases with no gene match: 3. The CDR3 totals 14 residues.

This clonotype has only a few counts. This sequence joins TRBV28 and TRBJ2-7; TRBD2 aligns across 11 bases. The CDR3 has 15 amino acids. The germline gives CDR1 MDHEN, CDR2 SYDVKM. The trim removed 9 bases at V and 4 bases at J, leaving 11 bases unmatched. CDR3 nucleotide sequence: TGTGCCAGTGCCACTGAGGGACTAGCGGAGTACGAGCAGTACTTC. It encodes CASATEGLAEYEQYF. The entire variable domain, with the rest obtained from reference TRBV28 and TRBJ2-7, is as follows: DVKVTQSSRYLVKRTGEKVFLECVQDMDHENMFWYRQDPGLGLRLIYFSYDVKMKEKGDIPEGYSVSREKKERFSLILESASTNQTSMYLCASATEGLAEYEQYFGPGTRLTVT.